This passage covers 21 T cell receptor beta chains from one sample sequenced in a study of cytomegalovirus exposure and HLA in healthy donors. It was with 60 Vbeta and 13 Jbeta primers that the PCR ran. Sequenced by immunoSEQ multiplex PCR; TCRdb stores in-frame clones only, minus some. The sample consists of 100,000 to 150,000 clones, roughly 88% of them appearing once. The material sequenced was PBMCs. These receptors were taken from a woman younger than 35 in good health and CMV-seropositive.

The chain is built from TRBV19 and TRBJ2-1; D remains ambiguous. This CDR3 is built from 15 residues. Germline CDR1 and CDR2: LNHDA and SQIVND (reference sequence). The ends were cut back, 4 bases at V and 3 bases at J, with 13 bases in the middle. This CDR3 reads CASSKTEVLYNEQFF. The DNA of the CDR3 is TGTGCCAGTAGTAAGACTGAGGTCCTCTACAATGAGCAGTTCTTC.

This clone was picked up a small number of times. CDR3 coding DNA: TGTGCCAGCAGTGGATTCCAGGGGAACACCGGGGAGCTGTTTTTT. Its protein is CASSGFQGNTGELFF. The V gene is TRBV2, the J gene TRBJ2-2; possibly TRBD1 for D (5 bases). V lost 4 bases to trimming and J lost 1 base, with 10 bases between them. Germline loops: CDR1 SNHLY, CDR2 FYNNEI. The CDR3 is 15 residues long.

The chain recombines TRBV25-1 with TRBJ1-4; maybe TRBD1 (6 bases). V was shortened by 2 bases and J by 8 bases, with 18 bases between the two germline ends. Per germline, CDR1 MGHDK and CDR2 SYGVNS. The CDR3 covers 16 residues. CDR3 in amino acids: CASSEGTGILGEKLFF. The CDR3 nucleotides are TGTGCCAGCAGTGAAGGTACAGGGATATTAGGGGAAAAACTGTTTTTT.

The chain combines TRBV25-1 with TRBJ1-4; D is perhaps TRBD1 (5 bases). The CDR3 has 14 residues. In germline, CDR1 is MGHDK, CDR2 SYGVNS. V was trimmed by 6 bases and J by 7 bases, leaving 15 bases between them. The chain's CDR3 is CASSEGRGGEKLFF. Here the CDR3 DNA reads TGTGCCAGCAGCGAGGGACGGGGAGGTGAAAAACTGTTTTTT.

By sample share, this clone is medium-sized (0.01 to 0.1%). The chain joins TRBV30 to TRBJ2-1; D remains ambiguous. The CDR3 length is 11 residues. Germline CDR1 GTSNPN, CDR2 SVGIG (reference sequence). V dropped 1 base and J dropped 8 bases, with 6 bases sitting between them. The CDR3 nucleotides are TGTGCCTGGAGTGAGCTATATGAGCAGTTCTTC. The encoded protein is CAWSELYEQFF.

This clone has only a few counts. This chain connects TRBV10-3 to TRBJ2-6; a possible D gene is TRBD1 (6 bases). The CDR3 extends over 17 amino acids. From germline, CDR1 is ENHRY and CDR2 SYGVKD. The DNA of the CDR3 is TGTGCAAGCCTTGGGACACCCTCACTCTCTGGGGCCAACGTCCTGACTTTC. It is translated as CASLGTPSLSGANVLTF.

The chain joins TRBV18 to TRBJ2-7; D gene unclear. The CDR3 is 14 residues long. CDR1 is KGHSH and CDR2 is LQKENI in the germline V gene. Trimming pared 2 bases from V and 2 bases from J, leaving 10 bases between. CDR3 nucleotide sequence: TGTGCCAGCTCACCAGAGATGTCTGCCTACGAGCAGTACTTC. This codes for CASSPEMSAYEQYF.

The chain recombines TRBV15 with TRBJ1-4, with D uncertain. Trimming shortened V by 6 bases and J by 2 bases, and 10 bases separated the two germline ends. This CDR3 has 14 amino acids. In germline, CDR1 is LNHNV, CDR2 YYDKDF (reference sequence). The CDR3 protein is CATRRAGTNEKLFF. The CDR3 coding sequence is TGTGCCACCAGGAGGGCGGGGACTAATGAAAAACTGTTTTTT. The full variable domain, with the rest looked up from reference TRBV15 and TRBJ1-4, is DAMVIQNPRYQVTQFGKPVTLSCSQTLNHNVMYWYQQKSSQAPKLLFHYYDKDFNNEADTPDNFQSRRPNTSFCFLDIRSPGLGDTAMYLCATRRAGTNEKLFFGSGTQLSVL.

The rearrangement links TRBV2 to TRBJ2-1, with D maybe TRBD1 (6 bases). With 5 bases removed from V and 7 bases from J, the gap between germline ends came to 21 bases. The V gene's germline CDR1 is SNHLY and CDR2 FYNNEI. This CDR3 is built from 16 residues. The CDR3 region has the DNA TGTGCCAGCAGTCACTTCCGGGACACATTAGGGAATGAGCAGTTCTTC. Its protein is CASSHFRDTLGNEQFF. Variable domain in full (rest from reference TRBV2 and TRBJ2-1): EPEVTQTPSHQVTQMGQEVILRCVPISNHLYFYWYRQILGQKVEFLVSFYNNEISEKSEIFDDQFSVERPDGSNFTLKIRSTKLEDSAMYFCASSHFRDTLGNEQFFGPGTRLTVL.

CDR3 bases: TGTGCCTGGGGACAGGCCAACACTGAAGCTTTCTTT. This gives the protein CAWGQANTEAFF. This chain uses TRBV30 with TRBJ1-1, with 7 bases lining up with TRBD1. In germline, CDR1 is GTSNPN, CDR2 SVGIG (reference sequence). The J segment lost 2 bases and the V segment lost 5 bases, leaving 2 bases of the junction unmatched. This CDR3 has 12 residues.

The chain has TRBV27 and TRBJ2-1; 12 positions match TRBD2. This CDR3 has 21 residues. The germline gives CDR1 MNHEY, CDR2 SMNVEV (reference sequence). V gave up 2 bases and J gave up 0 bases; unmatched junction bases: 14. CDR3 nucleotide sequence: TGTGCCAGCAGTTTAGGGGAACTAGCGGGGGGATATCAGACCTCCTACAATGAGCAGTTCTTC. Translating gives CASSLGELAGGYQTSYNEQFF.

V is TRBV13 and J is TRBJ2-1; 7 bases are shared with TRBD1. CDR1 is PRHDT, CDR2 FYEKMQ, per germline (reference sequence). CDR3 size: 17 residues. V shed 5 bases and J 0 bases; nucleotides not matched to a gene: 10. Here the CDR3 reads CASSLIFRDSSYNEQFF. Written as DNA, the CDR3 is TGTGCCAGCAGCCTTATATTCCGGGACAGCTCCTACAATGAGCAGTTCTTC.

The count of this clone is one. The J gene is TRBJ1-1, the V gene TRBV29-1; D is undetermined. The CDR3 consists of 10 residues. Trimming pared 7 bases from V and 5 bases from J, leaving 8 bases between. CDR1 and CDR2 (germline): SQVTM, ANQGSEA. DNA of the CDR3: TGCAGCGCCCGAGGGACTGAAGCTTTCTTT. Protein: CSARGTEAFF.

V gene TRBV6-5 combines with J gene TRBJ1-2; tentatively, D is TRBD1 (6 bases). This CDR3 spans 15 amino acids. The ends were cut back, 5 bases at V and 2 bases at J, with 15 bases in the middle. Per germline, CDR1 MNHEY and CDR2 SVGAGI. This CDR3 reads CASSPPGGQNYGYTF. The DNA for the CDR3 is TGTGCCAGCAGTCCCCCCGGGGGGCAGAACTATGGCTACACCTTC.

This chain's CDR3 is CASSEGEGSHEQYF. DNA of the CDR3: TGTGCCAGCAGTGAAGGGGAAGGGAGCCACGAGCAGTACTTC. The V and J genes are TRBV6-1 and TRBJ2-7; D is possibly TRBD2 (5 bases). The V end lost 1 base, the J end lost 5 bases, and 12 bases lay between the germline ends. The CDR3 runs to 14 residues. The germline CDR1 and CDR2 sequences are MNHNS and SASEGT.

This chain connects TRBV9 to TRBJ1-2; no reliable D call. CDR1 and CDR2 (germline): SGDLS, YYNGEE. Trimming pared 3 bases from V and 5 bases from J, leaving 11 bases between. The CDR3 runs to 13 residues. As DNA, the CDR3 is TGTGCCAGCAGCGATACTGAGAGATATGGCTACACCTTC. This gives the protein CASSDTERYGYTF.

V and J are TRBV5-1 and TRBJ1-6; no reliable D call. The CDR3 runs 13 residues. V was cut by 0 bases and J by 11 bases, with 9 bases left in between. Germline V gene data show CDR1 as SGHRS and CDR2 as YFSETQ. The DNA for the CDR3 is TGCGCCAGCAGCTTGGATGCGGGAGCACCCCTCCACTTT. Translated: CASSLDAGAPLHF. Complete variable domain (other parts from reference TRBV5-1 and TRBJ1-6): KAGVTQTPRYLIKTRGQQVTLSCSPISGHRSVSWYQQTPGQGLQFLFEYFSETQRNKGNFPGRFSGRQFSNSRSEMNVSTLELGDSALYLCASSLDAGAPLHFGNGTRLTVT.

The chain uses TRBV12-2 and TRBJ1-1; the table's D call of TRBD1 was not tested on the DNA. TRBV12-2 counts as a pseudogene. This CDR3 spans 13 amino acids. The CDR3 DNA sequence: TGTGCAAGTCGCGGGACAGACCCTTGTGAAGCTTTCTTT. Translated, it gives CASRGTDPCEAFF.

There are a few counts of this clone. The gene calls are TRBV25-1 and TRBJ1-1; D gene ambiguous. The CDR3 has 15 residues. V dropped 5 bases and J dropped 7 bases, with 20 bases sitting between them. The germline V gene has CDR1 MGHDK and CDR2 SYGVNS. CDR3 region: CASSTDLGYVGEAFF. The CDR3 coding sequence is TGTGCCAGCAGTACAGATCTGGGTTACGTGGGTGAAGCTTTCTTT.

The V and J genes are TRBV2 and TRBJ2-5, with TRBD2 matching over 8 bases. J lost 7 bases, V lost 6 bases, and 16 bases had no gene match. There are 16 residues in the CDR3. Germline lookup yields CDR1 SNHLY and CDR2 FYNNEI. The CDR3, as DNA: TGTGCCAGCAGCGGCTCGGGGGGGCCGATTGTAGGGACCCAGTACTTC. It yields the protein CASSGSGGPIVGTQYF. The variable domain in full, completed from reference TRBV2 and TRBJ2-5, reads EPEVTQTPSHQVTQMGQEVILRCVPISNHLYFYWYRQILGQKVEFLVSFYNNEISEKSEIFDDQFSVERPDGSNFTLKIRSTKLEDSAMYFCASSGSGGPIVGTQYFGPGTRLLVL.

CDR3 nucleotides: TGCAGCGTTGATCGGACTAGCGGGGGGACCCAAGAGACCCAGTACTTC. It encodes CSVDRTSGGTQETQYF. The chain has TRBV29-1 and TRBJ2-5; 14 nucleotides line up with TRBD2. The junction had 4 bases not matched to a gene; V was cut back by 3 bases and J by 1 base. The CDR3 extends over 16 amino acids. Germline CDR1 and CDR2: SQVTM and ANQGSEA.